What follows are 25 T cell receptor beta chains derived from one specimen sequenced in a study of blood T cells in healthy people across ages. Next came a second PCR, run for about 6 to 12 cycles, which used a sample-barcoded 5' primer along with a J-beta primer mix. TCRdb called the 5' RACE reads again in MiXCR, with one record for every CDR3 protein. Here the sample spans hundreds of thousands of distinct CDR3 sequences, around 45% being singletons. Material for sequencing was blood. The origin of the receptors is a man in his sixties in good health.

This clonotype was recorded a few times. This rearrangement joins TRBV28 to TRBJ2-6; no clear D gene. The CDR3 runs to 16 residues. Trimming took off 2 bases at V and 2 bases at J, with 10 bases between the two ends. Germline values: CDR1 MDHEN, CDR2 SYDVKM. The CDR3 region is CASSLIGNAGANVLTF. For the CDR3, the DNA is TGTGCCAGCAGTTTAATTGGAAACGCTGGGGCCAACGTCCTGACTTTC.

With regard to this clonotype: One end of the junction is discordant with germline, which a read error may explain. The V call is TRBV6-1, the J call TRBJ1-2, with a possible D match to TRBD1 (6 bases). The CDR3 is 12 amino acids. Per germline, CDR1 MNHNS and CDR2 SASEGT. CDR3 nucleotide sequence: TGTACCAGCAGGAGGACAGACTATGGCTACACCTTC. It yields the protein CTSRRTDYGYTF.

The chain employs TRBV6-5 and TRBJ1-3; weak D call: TRBD1 (6 bases). Trimming cost V 0 bases and J 0 bases, with 9 bases left between them. CDR1 is MNHEY and CDR2 is SVGAGI in the germline V gene. The CDR3 spans 16 residues. The CDR3 region has the DNA TGTGCCAGCAGTTACTCTCTACAGGGCTCTGGAAACACCATATATTTT. It encodes CASSYSLQGSGNTIYF.

This clonotype was detected only once. V usage is TRBV3-1 and J usage is TRBJ1-5; D gene ambiguous. This CDR3 has 14 amino acids. Looked up from germline, CDR1 is LGHDT and CDR2 is YNNKEL (reference sequence). Deletions cut 2 bases from V and 5 bases from J, with 10 bases between. The chain's CDR3 is CASSQSGKYQPQHF. Written as DNA, the CDR3 is TGTGCCAGCAGCCAATCAGGAAAGTATCAGCCCCAGCATTTT.

This clonotype was counted only a few times. The chain carries TRBV4-1 and TRBJ2-3; the match to TRBD2 covers 12 bases. V shed 0 bases, J shed 2 bases, and the junction held 3 bases outside the gene matches. The CDR3 is made up of 17 amino acids. CDR1 is MGHRA, CDR2 YSYEKL, per germline. This CDR3 is CASSQDRTSGDTDTQYF. The CDR3 nucleotides read TGCGCCAGCAGCCAAGATCGGACTAGCGGGGACACAGATACGCAGTATTTT.

The chain employs TRBV4-3 and TRBJ2-7, with 8 bases aligning to TRBD2. V lost 0 bases, J lost 2 bases, and 9 bases stayed unmatched. There are 17 residues in the CDR3. Germline assignment: CDR1 LGHNA and CDR2 YSLEER. The CDR3 coding sequence is TGCGCCAGCAGCCAAGATCGCGGAGGAGCGGGGGCCTACGAGCAGTACTTC. Protein sequence: CASSQDRGGAGAYEQYF.

This clonotype has only one observation. This rearrangement joins TRBV7-2 to TRBJ2-1; 12 positions agree with TRBD2. Per germline, CDR1 SGHTA and CDR2 FQGNSA. CDR3 length: 19 residues. With 7 bases clipped from V and 7 bases from J, the junction kept 20 bases outside the gene matches. This CDR3 reads CASTQVASGGARELNEQFF. CDR3 sequence (DNA): TGTGCCAGCACCCAGGTGGCTAGCGGGGGGGCCAGAGAGCTTAATGAGCAGTTCTTC.

This sequence joins TRBV5-5 and TRBJ1-2; no firm D call. The V gene lost 1 base and the J gene lost 1 base, with 8 bases spanning the gap. The germline gives CDR1 SGHKS, CDR2 YYEKEE (reference sequence). The CDR3 contains 14 residues. The CDR3 here is CASSLTDINYGYTF. DNA of the CDR3: TGTGCCAGCAGCTTGACAGACATTAACTATGGCTACACCTTC.

This clonotype appeared a single time. One end of the junction fails to match germline, which may point to a read error. The chain joins TRBV13 to TRBJ2-7; 7 nucleotides agree with TRBD1. The germline V gene encodes CDR1 PRHDT and CDR2 FYEKMQ (reference sequence). This CDR3 contains 13 residues. The CDR3 region is CTSSPDRMHEQYF. CDR3 bases: TGTACCAGCAGCCCGGACAGGATGCACGAGCAGTACTTC. Variable domain in full (rest from reference TRBV13 and TRBJ2-7): AAGVIQSPRHLIKEKRETATLKCYPIPRHDTVYWYQQGPGQDPQFLISFYEKMQSDKGSIPDRFSAQQFSDYHSELNMSSLELGDSALYFCTSSPDRMHEQYFGPGTRLTVT.

The rearrangement uses TRBV28 and TRBJ2-7, with 10 bases identical to TRBD2. This CDR3 has 15 residues. Trimming at V came to 3 bases and at J to 5 bases, leaving 7 bases not matched to a gene. Germline V CDR1 and CDR2: MDHEN, SYDVKM. CDR3 DNA sequence: TGTGCCAGCAGTTTTGGTGTGCTAGCGGGGGACGAGCAGTACTTC. This codes for CASSFGVLAGDEQYF.

This clonotype was counted between two and nine times. The chain combines TRBV4-3 with TRBJ2-1; D may be TRBD1 or TRBD2 (5 bases each). The CDR3 runs 18 residues. Germline V gives CDR1 LGHNA, CDR2 YSLEER. V lost 1 base, J lost 0 bases, and 16 bases lay in between. The CDR3 DNA follows: TGCGCCAGCAGCCAAGGACTGCCGGGGCAGGGCTCCTACAATGAGCAGTTCTTC. This gives the protein CASSQGLPGQGSYNEQFF.

The rearrangement links TRBV5-1 to TRBJ2-4; the D call may be TRBD1 or TRBD2 (7 bases each). Trimming pared 4 bases from V and 7 bases from J, leaving 18 bases between. Germline-derived CDR1 and CDR2 are SGHRS and YFSETQ. This CDR3 has 15 amino acids. CDR3: CASSQTGMGGNIQYF. The CDR3 nucleotides are TGCGCCAGCAGCCAGACAGGGATGGGGGGGAACATTCAGTACTTC.

This chain connects TRBV5-1 to TRBJ2-3; 9 bases align to TRBD2. This CDR3 is built from 16 residues. The V segment lost 0 bases and the J segment 6 bases; nucleotides outside the gene matches: 8. Germline CDR1 and CDR2: SGHRS and YFSETQ. The CDR3 DNA reads TGCGCCAGCAGCTTGGTGGCGGGGGGGCCAGTGGATACGCAGTATTTT. Protein sequence: CASSLVAGGPVDTQYF.

The chain's CDR3 is CASSQEGPGGEQFF. DNA of the CDR3: TGCGCCAGCAGCCAAGAGGGACCCGGCGGTGAGCAGTTCTTC. This chain links TRBV4-3 with TRBJ2-1; D is perhaps TRBD1 or TRBD2 (5 bases each). Per the germline V gene, CDR1 is LGHNA and CDR2 is YSLEER. CDR3 length: 14 residues. With 0 bases removed from V and 9 bases from J, the gap between germline ends came to 12 bases.

The CDR3 spells CATALAGDQATQYF. In nucleotides, the CDR3 is TGTGCCACCGCACTAGCGGGGGACCAGGCTACGCAGTATTTT. This chain joins TRBV19 and TRBJ2-3; 11 nucleotides match TRBD2. Germline V gives CDR1 LNHDA, CDR2 SQIVND (reference sequence). CDR3 length equals 14 residues. The junction had 11 bases not matched to a gene; V was cut back by 10 bases and J by 8 bases.

On this clonotype: The CDR3 does not end in the conserved phenylalanine or tryptophan, so this is likely a read error. The V gene is TRBV19, the J gene TRBJ2-5; no clear D. Germline CDR1 LNHDA, CDR2 SQIVND (reference sequence). This CDR3 is 12 amino acids long. V was trimmed by 4 bases and J by 1 base, leaving 4 bases between them. CDR3 in DNA: TGTGCCAGTAGTAACTTCCAAGAGACCCAGTACGTC. Its translation is CASSNFQETQYV.

This clonotype occurred a few times. This chain joins TRBV9 and TRBJ1-2, with D perhaps TRBD1 (6 bases). Trimming shortened V by 5 bases and J by 8 bases, and 10 bases separated the two germline ends. This CDR3 comprises 11 residues. The germline V gene has CDR1 SGDLS and CDR2 YYNGEE. CDR3 region: CASSTGNGYTF. The CDR3 DNA reads TGTGCCAGCAGTACAGGGAACGGCTACACCTTC.

V and J are TRBV4-1 and TRBJ2-1, with 7 nucleotides matching TRBD1. J lost 9 bases, V lost 2 bases, and 10 bases had no gene match. Germline loops: CDR1 MGHRA, CDR2 YSYEKL. The CDR3 sequence is 15 residues long. CDR3 nucleotide sequence: TGCGCCAGCAGCCAACCTGACAGGGACGGTAGTGAGCAGTTCTTC. Protein product: CASSQPDRDGSEQFF.

This clonotype was recorded many times. CDR3: CASSQETSGSYNEQFF. DNA of the CDR3: TGCGCCAGCAGCCAAGAGACTAGCGGTTCCTACAATGAGCAGTTCTTC. The V call is TRBV4-1, the J call TRBJ2-1; TRBD2 aligns across 9 bases. In germline, CDR1 is MGHRA, CDR2 YSYEKL. V shed 0 bases and J 1 base; nucleotides not matched to a gene: 1. This CDR3 has 16 residues.

This clonotype has more than one count but fewer than ten. V is TRBV4-3 and J is TRBJ1-2; 7 bases align to TRBD1. CDR3 length: 16 residues. The germline gives CDR1 LGHNA, CDR2 YSLEER. Trimming took 0 bases from V and 3 from J; bases not matched to a gene: 7. The CDR3 nucleotides read TGCGCCAGCAGCCAAGAAATCGCAGGGACAGACTATGGCTACACCTTC. It yields the protein CASSQEIAGTDYGYTF.

The V call is TRBV5-8, the J call TRBJ1-2, with 8 nucleotides matching TRBD1. The CDR3 totals 15 residues. Germline V gene data show CDR1 as SGHTS and CDR2 as YDEGEE. Trimming removed 7 bases from V and 7 bases from J; junction bases left unmatched: 15. CDR3 coding DNA: TGTGCCAGCCCTCCCCCCCTCAGGGGGCGTTTTGGCTACACCTTC. Protein product: CASPPPLRGRFGYTF.

This clonotype was counted a few times. The genes are TRBV5-1 and TRBJ2-7, with D perhaps TRBD1 (6 bases). V was shortened by 8 bases and J by 3 bases, with 15 bases between the two germline ends. The germline V gene encodes CDR1 SGHRS and CDR2 YFSETQ. There are 13 residues in the CDR3. Here the CDR3 reads CASKIQQGYEQYF. The CDR3 DNA reads as TGCGCCAGTAAGATCCAACAGGGCTACGAGCAGTACTTC.

The chain links TRBV6-6 to TRBJ1-6; 7 nucleotides line up with TRBD1. The CDR3 sequence is 16 residues long. The junction had 6 bases not matched to a gene; V was cut back by 6 bases and J by 1 base. The germline gives CDR1 MNHNY, CDR2 SVGAGI (reference sequence). In DNA form, the CDR3 reads TGTGCCAGCAGGAACGACAGGGAATCCTATAATTCACCCCTCCACTTT. This encodes CASRNDRESYNSPLHF.

This clonotype was recorded a few times. This chain links TRBV12-3 or TRBV12-4 with TRBJ2-7; 8 nucleotides align to TRBD1. V trimming: 5 bases; J trimming: 3 bases; junction bases outside the gene matches: 3. The CDR3 contains 13 residues. The CDR3 sequence is CASSIDRGYEQYF. The CDR3, as DNA: TGTGCCAGCAGTATTGACAGGGGCTACGAGCAGTACTTC.

V and J are TRBV28 and TRBJ2-7, with D perhaps TRBD1 (5 bases). CDR3 length: 14 residues. CDR1 is MDHEN, CDR2 SYDVKM, per germline. V was clipped by 6 bases and J by 4 bases, with 16 bases between them. The CDR3 DNA reads as TGTGCCAGCAGCCCAAGGGGTGGGTTATACGAGCAGTACTTC. Its protein product is CASSPRGGLYEQYF.